Included here is one T cell receptor (beta chain) sequence, with context. Its antigen is currently unknown. Losses at the gene ends were 10 bases for V and 3 bases for J; bases not matched to a gene: 7. CDR3 length equals 13 residues. CDR1 and CDR2 from the germline V gene are SNHLY and FYNNEI. The data are from a study of T cells in Graves' hyperthyroidism and ophthalmopathy. TCR beta CDR3 region amplification was performed from RNA transcripts. In the first-round RT-PCR of the TCR CDR3, the HTBI primer set was used. TCRdb reanalysed the multiplex PCR reads using MiXCR and keeps one entry per CDR3 protein. The sample shows 600,000 or so distinct CDR3 sequences, 40% to 55% of them seen only once. General study results and limits: Blood also showed most of the thyroid clonotypes that were expanded above 0.001.

The sample was peripheral blood or thyroid tissue (not recorded which). The sequence was obtained from a woman aged 18-29 years with Graves' hyperthyroidism. The chain carries TRBV2 and TRBJ1-1, with TRBD1 matching over 8 bases. CDR3 region: CATRQGSDTEAFF. The CDR3 DNA sequence: TGTGCCACTCGACAGGGGTCAGACACTGAAGCTTTCTTT.